Sequencing of this T cell receptor beta chain was carried out in a study of CD8 T cells in ankylosing spondylitis. Germline CDR1 reads SQVTM; CDR2 reads ANQGSEA. This CDR3 spans 11 amino acids. Trimming cost V 6 bases and J 7 bases, with 12 bases left between them. Concerning this clonotype itself: Its specificity is unknown.

From the 5' RACE reads, TCRdb called clonotypes with MiXCR, one entry per CDR3 protein. The sample contains about 220,000 distinct CDR3 sequences, roughly 18% of which appear only once. The study, taken as a whole, reports: Disease-linked clones displayed a CD8+ phenotype and appeared relatively rarely in peripheral blood. Among TCR beta sequences, a motif of under 10 highly homologous variants appeared characteristic of ankylosing spondylitis blood. Matched ankylosing spondylitis synovial fluid reportedly showed significant enrichment of disease-linked clones.

This sequence joins TRBV29-1 and TRBJ1-1; D is undetermined. The receptor comes from a male donor with ankylosing spondylitis. Material for sequencing was blood, either unsorted or a sorted T cell fraction (not recorded which). CDR3 protein: CSVRTGGEAFF. In DNA form, the CDR3 reads TGCAGCGTACGGACCGGTGGTGAAGCTTTCTTT.